The source of this T cell receptor beta chain is a study of a mutant IDH1 vaccine in newly diagnosed glioma. Study as a whole: The initiation of vaccination occurred 4-6 weeks after radiotherapy alone, or with temozolomide cycles. The treated group averaged about 41 years old and was about 60% male, roughly 40% female.

With regard to this clone: What it recognizes is unknown.

TCRdb's table, derived via immunoSEQ multiplex PCR, lists solely in-frame clones and lacks some. The table shows about 44,000 clones, with 85% to 95% occurring only once. General observations from the study: Pseudoprogression appears to have had no connection to changes in top peripheral T cell clonotypes.

The germline V and J ends were trimmed by 0 bases and 3 bases, with 12 bases remaining between them. CDR3 length: 14 amino acids. Per the germline V gene, CDR1 is GTSNPN and CDR2 is SVGIG (reference sequence). Time point reported: week 23, last vaccination. The vaccine gave 300 ug of a 20-mer mutant IDH1 peptide subcutaneously per dose. The sample consisted of PBMCs, taken from a glioma patient whose treatment included an IDH1 peptide vaccine. V is TRBV30 and J is TRBJ2-7, with TRBD1 as a possible D gene (6 bases). This sequence originates from a man aged 50-59 years with glioma. The CDR3 reads CAWSVYGQIYEQYF. CDR3 bases: TGTGCCTGGAGTGTATACGGACAGATCTACGAGCAGTACTTC.